This TCR beta chain derives from a study of T cells in Graves' hyperthyroidism and ophthalmopathy. Study-level findings and limits: Blood also contained most expanded thyroid clonotypes above 0.001.

Researchers amplified the TCR beta CDR3 regions from RNA transcripts. When the TCR CDR3 underwent first-round RT-PCR, the HTBI primer set was used. TCRdb re-called the multiplex PCR reads with MiXCR, one entry per CDR3 protein. The table lists 650,000 to 800,000 distinct CDR3 sequences, 45% of them singletons. Trimming took 0 bases from V and 3 from J, leaving 9 bases between them. CDR3 size: 13 residues. Germline CDR1 is SQVTM and CDR2 is ANQGSEA. As regards this clonotype: Its antigen remains unidentified.

The sample taken for sequencing was peripheral blood or thyroid tissue (not recorded which). The sequence was obtained from an adult man with Graves' disease, either hyperthyroidism or ophthalmopathy (not recorded which). The chain combines TRBV29-1 with TRBJ2-7; TRBD1 is a possible D gene (6 bases). CDR3 loop: CSVEDPDSYEQYF. The CDR3 DNA reads as TGCAGCGTTGAAGATCCGGACAGCTACGAGCAGTACTTC.